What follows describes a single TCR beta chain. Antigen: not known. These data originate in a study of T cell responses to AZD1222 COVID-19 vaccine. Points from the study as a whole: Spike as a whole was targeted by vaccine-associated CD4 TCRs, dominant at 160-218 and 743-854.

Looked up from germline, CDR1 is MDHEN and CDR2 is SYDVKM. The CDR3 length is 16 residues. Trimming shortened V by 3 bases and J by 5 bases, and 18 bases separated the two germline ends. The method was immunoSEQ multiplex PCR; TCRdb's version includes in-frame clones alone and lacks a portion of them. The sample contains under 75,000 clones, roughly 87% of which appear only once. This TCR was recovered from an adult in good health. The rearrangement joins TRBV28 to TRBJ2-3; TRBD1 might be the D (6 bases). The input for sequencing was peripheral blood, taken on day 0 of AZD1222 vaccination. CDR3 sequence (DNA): TGTGCCAGCAGTTTCCTTAGACAGGTTCATATAGATACGCAGTATTTT. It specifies CASSFLRQVHIDTQYF.